These 8 T cell receptor beta chains were all obtained from the same sample, sequenced in a study of kidney transplant recipient with SARS-CoV-2 infection. TCRdb ran MiXCR on the reads and lists one entry per CDR3 protein. The data show 200,000 to 300,000 distinct CDR3 sequences, 29% seen once. The sample in question was a blood sample, obtained at baseline and on roughly day 110 from a kidney transplant recipient. The origin of the receptors is a male patient aged 30 to 40 who had COVID-19 and was a kidney transplant recipient. Certain T cells may be donor cells from the graft.

On this clonotype: A much larger clone lies a single base off, so this may be a read error. The chain has TRBV27 and TRBJ1-4; D is ambiguous. Germline CDR1 is MNHEY and CDR2 is SMNVEV (reference sequence). This CDR3 comprises 14 residues. CDR3 region: CAGSRARPNEKLFF. CDR3 coding DNA: TGTGCCGGCAGTAGGGCCAGGCCTAATGAAAAACTGTTTTTT.

This clonotype was observed at least ten times. The chain is built from TRBV20-1 and TRBJ2-1, with 8 bases matching TRBD2. The CDR3 extends over 14 amino acids. The ends lost 6 bases at V and 8 bases at J; junction bases unmatched: 12. Germline CDR1 is DFQATT and CDR2 is SNEGSKA (reference sequence). CDR3 amino acids: CSAKRERGSHEQFF. CDR3 nucleotide sequence: TGCAGTGCAAAGAGGGAGCGGGGGTCTCATGAGCAGTTCTTC.

For this clonotype: At one of its ends the junction is not consistent with the germline gene, which may arise from a read error. The J gene is TRBJ2-4, the V gene TRBV9; D gene unclear. The J call may not be correct, given that the DNA end is closer to TRBJ2-1. Looked up from germline, CDR1 is SGDLS and CDR2 is YYNGEE. The CDR3 totals 14 residues. DNA of the CDR3: TGTGCCAGCAGCCCCCGGACCACGGAGAATGGGCAGTTCTTC. Translated, it gives CASSPRTTENGQFF.

This clonotype was seen ten or more times. One end of the junction fails to match germline, which may point to a read error. The chain couples TRBV10-1 to TRBJ1-2; D unresolved. Germline CDR1 WNHNN, CDR2 SYGVQD (reference sequence). The CDR3 has 17 residues. CDR3: CASSHGLRSRKTYGYTF. CDR3 bases: TGTGCCAGCAGTCATGGGTTACGCTCTAGAAAGACCTATGGCTACACCTTC.

As regards this clonotype: Given a much more abundant clone one base away, this may be a read error. This likely comes from a read error, as the CDR3 has no conserved phenylalanine or tryptophan at its end. The chain is built from TRBV7-2 and TRBJ1-4; a weak D match, TRBD1 (6 bases). Deletions cut 5 bases from V and 5 bases from J, with 21 bases between. Germline assignment: CDR1 SGHTA and CDR2 FQGNSA. The CDR3 extends over 17 amino acids. CDR3 DNA: TGTGCCAGCAGCCTCCCCCTAAGGGGGGGGCGGAATGAAAAACTGTTTGTT. Protein sequence: CASSLPLRGGRNEKLFV.

The count of this clonotype is one. This sequence may be a read error, since a much larger clone differs from it by one base. This likely comes from a read error, as the CDR3 has no conserved phenylalanine or tryptophan at its end. J is TRBJ1-5 and V is TRBV5-8; D is undetermined. The CDR3 has 15 residues. CDR1 and CDR2 (germline): SGHTS, YDEGEE. Trimming pared 4 bases from V and 2 bases from J, leaving 13 bases between. CDR3 region: CASSLMTLGNQPQHS. Written as DNA, the CDR3 is TGTGCCAGCAGCCTCATGACACTTGGCAATCAGCCCCAGCATTCT.

This clonotype has at least ten counts. This chain links TRBV7-2 with TRBJ1-2, with D perhaps TRBD1 (6 bases). Germline CDR1 is SGHTA and CDR2 is FQGNSA. This CDR3 comprises 13 residues. The germline V and J ends were trimmed by 6 bases and 4 bases, with 12 bases remaining between them. CDR3: CASRATGTYGYTF. Here the CDR3 DNA reads TGTGCCAGCAGGGCTACAGGGACCTATGGCTACACCTTC. The full variable domain, in which reference TRBV7-2 and TRBJ1-2 provide the parts outside the CDR3, is GAGVSQSPSNKVTEKGKDVELRCDPISGHTALYWYRQSLGQGLEFLIYFQGNSAPDKSGLPSDRFSAERTGGSVSTLTIQRTQQEDSAVYLCASRATGTYGYTFGSGTRLTVV.

This clonotype was seen repeatedly, ten times or more. The chain has TRBV6-5 and TRBJ2-3, with TRBD2 identical over 13 bases. Germline loops: CDR1 MNHEY, CDR2 SVGAGI. The V segment lost 8 bases and the J segment 1 base; nucleotides outside the gene matches: 12. The CDR3 runs 18 residues. The CDR3 DNA follows: TGTGCCAGCCGCCACGGGACTAGCGGGAAATTGGGCACAGATACGCAGTATTTT. This codes for CASRHGTSGKLGTDTQYF.